The entry that follows covers one TCR beta chain sequence. The clone's antigen remains unknown. Base qualities are not provided; no much larger clone lies one nucleotide away. From a lookup of the germline V gene (reference sequence), CDR1 and CDR2 are MNHEY and SMNVEV. V is clipped by 5 bases and J by 0 bases, and the sequence between their germline boundaries is 14 bases long. From the cysteine up to the phenylalanine, the CDR3 has a length of 16 residues. The sequence is cut down to CDR3 DNA, 48 bases in frame from base 1. This sample was included in a study of blood T cells in healthy people across ages (dated by TCRdb to about 2015). At the level of the whole study: Template switching captured roughly one uniquely barcoded TCR beta cDNA molecule per two T cells in model experiments. To avoid experimental bias, donors of different ages were randomly spread across the sequencing lanes. The study analyzed two additional independent replicas of 1 million unique cDNA reads from the same blood draw for two donors, one aged 18 to 30 and one aged 80 or older. The study measured age-related changes in TCR beta repertoire diversity using deep sequencing normalized with unique cDNA molecular identifiers. Four age groups were formed from the donors: young (average 16 years), middle-aged (approximately 41), aged (about 68) and long-lived (around 82). What the research found in general, with its limitations: Estimates of total diversity based on one million sequenced T cells were considered lower bounds and underestimates. Observed TCR beta diversity per million T cells fell roughly linearly with age, and a significant reduction was already apparent by age roughly 40. Observed TCR beta diversity correlated strongly with the percentage of naive T cells measured by flow cytometry. Compared with the aged group, the long-lived group had more naive CD4+ T cells, fewer expanded clones and increased TCR diversity, a pattern suggesting age selection. Conclusive comparison of naive and antigen-experienced compartments was prevented by the profiling of bulk unsorted PBMCs. Because the CMV infection status of the donors was unknown, age-related changes in expanded clonotypes may potentially have been confounded.

Preparation of the library involved 5' RACE. Sequenced on an Illumina HiSeq 2500. A second 7 to 11 cycle PCR used a sample-barcoded 5' primer and a J-beta primer mix. Each TCR beta cDNA molecule received a unique molecular identifier from a template-switch 5' adaptor carrying 12 random nucleotides. Each sample yielded at least 3 million CDR3-containing paired-end reads. The Mint cDNA synthesis kit, primed by a TRBC-specific oligonucleotide, was used to synthesize first-strand cDNA from all RNA. After uracil-DNA glycosylase treatment, a first 18-cycle PCR used universal primers M1SS and BC2_uni_R on all cDNA. The original pipeline was this. Normalization of each sample was performed by random selection of 1 million high-quality reads, each carrying a distinct molecular identifier. Reads sharing molecular identifiers were discarded rather than binned into consensus sequences. MiTCR, set to a Q25 quality threshold and the strictest error-elimination algorithm, was used for CDR3 identification, clonotype clustering and error correction. A nonparametric unseen species model using Euler transformation provided a lower-bound estimate of total TCR beta diversity. Through fastp at Q25 and MiXCR, TCRdb rebuilt clones from the public reads, retaining in-frame beta chains. CDR3 protein duplicates are merged, each entry listing the most common genes and DNA. TCRdb, not the authors, supplied the V and J calls. The sample contains around 1.5 million distinct CDR3 sequences, about 31% of them found a single time. The ten largest clones take up around 11% of the sample.

The approximately 40 donors, aged roughly 6 to 95 years, were systemically healthy Caucasian individuals from Russia. About 9.1 milliliters of peripheral blood were collected from each donor into EDTA-treated Vacutainer tubes. PBMCs were isolated by Ficoll-Paque density-gradient centrifugation, with at least 7 million obtained per sample. Total RNA was extracted from PBMCs with Trizol reagent, with at least 6 micrograms obtained per sample. For every donor, an aliquot of PBMCs went through flow cytometry to measure the percentages of naive CD45RAhigh/CD27high T cells. Rearrangement joined TRBV27 to TRBJ2-1; a tentative D match to TRBD1 spans 6 bases. The material sequenced was blood. The receptor was isolated from a woman aged 25 to 39 in good health. In nucleotides, the sequence is TGTGCCAGCAGTACCTCAGGGGTGCGCTCCTACAATGAGCAGTTCTTC. Its amino acids are CASSTSGVRSYNEQFF.